Below are 10 T cell receptor beta chains sequenced from a single sample in a study of OX40 agonist ivuxolimab in advanced cancers. Clones were read by immunoSEQ multiplex PCR, and TCRdb kept only the in-frame ones, dropping some. This sample has tens of thousands of clones, with 86% found just once. Sequencing was performed on CD4+ or CD8+ T cells sorted from blood, taken in a trial of the OX40 agonist ivuxolimab. The receptor set was obtained from an adult with an advanced solid tumor such as melanoma, head and neck, liver or kidney cancer.

The V call is TRBV28, the J call TRBJ2-7, with D tentatively TRBD2 (5 bases). Germline V gene sequence: CDR1 MDHEN, CDR2 SYDVKM. V was trimmed by 5 bases and J by 2 bases, leaving 13 bases between them. This CDR3 comprises 14 residues. The CDR3 sequence is CASSLHGIAYEQYF. CDR3 nucleotides: TGTGCCAGCAGTCTACACGGGATTGCCTACGAGCAGTACTTC.

This chain joins TRBV30 and TRBJ1-5, with D maybe TRBD1 (5 bases). The CDR3 length is 13 residues. V was clipped by 5 bases and J by 2 bases, with 10 bases between them. CDR1 GTSNPN and CDR2 SVGIG come from the germline V gene (reference sequence). CDR3 DNA: TGTGCCTGGGGGGGTGGGGGCAATCAGCCCCAGCATTTT. Amino acid sequence: CAWGGGGNQPQHF.

Here the CDR3 reads CASSPTSGGLNTGELFF. The DNA of the CDR3 is TGTGCCAGCAGCCCGACTAGCGGGGGGCTTAACACCGGGGAGCTGTTTTTT. The chain links TRBV7-9 to TRBJ2-2; 13 bases are a match to TRBD2. This CDR3 region has 17 residues. Germline CDR1 SEHNR, CDR2 FQNEAQ (reference sequence). The J segment lost 2 bases and the V segment lost 5 bases, leaving 5 bases of the junction unmatched.

CDR3 protein: CASTGGLTDTQYF. The CDR3 nucleotides are TGTGCCAGCACCGGGGGGCTCACAGATACGCAGTATTTT. This rearrangement joins TRBV28 to TRBJ2-3; possibly TRBD2 for D (7 bases). The germline V and J ends were trimmed by 7 bases and 2 bases, with 10 bases remaining between them. Germline V lookup: CDR1 MDHEN, CDR2 SYDVKM. The CDR3 is made up of 13 amino acids.

The rearrangement links TRBV2 to TRBJ1-4; a weak D match, TRBD1 (5 bases). The CDR3 loop spans 14 amino acids. Germline CDR1 reads SNHLY; CDR2 reads FYNNEI. V lost 2 bases to trimming and J lost 7 bases, with 11 bases between them. CDR3 coding DNA: TGTGCCAGCAGTGAACAGGGTCAGGGTGAAAAACTGTTTTTT. This encodes CASSEQGQGEKLFF.

This clone was seen a handful of times. This chain joins TRBV6-1 and TRBJ2-3; D is unresolved. Germline V lookup: CDR1 MNHNS, CDR2 SASEGT. CDR3 length: 12 amino acids. The V end lost 6 bases, the J end lost 3 bases, and 7 bases lay between the germline ends. The CDR3 DNA reads as TGTGCCAGCAGGAAGGTGACAGATACGCAGTATTTT. This gives the protein CASRKVTDTQYF.

The chain combines TRBV11-1 with TRBJ2-2; 13 nucleotides match TRBD2. V lost 7 bases to trimming and J lost 3 bases; unmatched junction nucleotides: 5. Germline V CDR1 and CDR2: SGHAT, FQDESV (reference sequence). CDR3 length: 16 amino acids. The CDR3 coding sequence is TGTGCCAGCACCCCTACTAGCGGGGGGGACACCGGGGAGCTGTTTTTT. Protein: CASTPTSGGDTGELFF.

This clone has just a few counts. The chain recombines TRBV14 with TRBJ2-3; the D gene could be TRBD1 or TRBD2 (5 bases each). V was pared by 3 bases and J by 0 bases, with 10 bases between. This CDR3 is built from 15 residues. Germline CDR1 and CDR2: SGHDN and FVKESK. The DNA for the CDR3 is TGTGCCAGCAGCCAGACGGGGCTTAGCACAGATACGCAGTATTTT. This sequence encodes CASSQTGLSTDTQYF. The whole variable domain, filled in from reference TRBV14 and TRBJ2-3, reads EAGVTQFPSHSVIEKGQTVTLRCDPISGHDNLYWYRRVMGKEIKFLLHFVKESKQDESGMPNNRFLAERTGGTYSTLKVQPAELEDSGVYFCASSQTGLSTDTQYFGPGTRLTVL.

This chain joins TRBV7-3 and TRBJ2-2, with a tentative D call TRBD2 (5 bases). Germline V CDR1 and CDR2: SGHTA, FQGTGA. Trimming left V 4 bases short and J 12 bases short, with 18 bases between. This CDR3 contains 14 residues. The CDR3 protein is CASSSGFLGGKLFF. DNA for the CDR3: TGTGCCAGCAGCTCCGGCTTTCTAGGAGGAAAGCTGTTTTTT.

CDR3 nucleotide sequence: TGTGCCAGCAGCAAACTCGCGGGGGCCGGAAAGACCCAGTACTTC. It translates to CASSKLAGAGKTQYF. The genes are TRBV21-1 and TRBJ2-5; TRBD2 reflects the table's D call only, with no check against the DNA. TRBV21-1 is tagged as a pseudogene. This CDR3 region has 15 residues.